This T cell receptor beta chain was captured in a study of blood T cells in healthy people across ages. Primers used in a second PCR of roughly 6 to 12 cycles were a sample-barcoded 5' primer and a J-beta primer mix. TCRdb re-analysed the 5' RACE reads in MiXCR, keeping a single row per CDR3 protein. The data hold 590,000 or so distinct CDR3 sequences, with about 30% observed a single time. Germline trimming cut 6 bases from V and 8 bases from J; bases unmatched to any gene: 9. The CDR3 covers 13 residues. Germline V gene data show CDR1 as MDHEN and CDR2 as SYDVKM. The table lists this clonotype with many counts.

The sequence came from an elderly woman in good health. The source material was blood. The chain employs TRBV28 and TRBJ1-2; 7 positions match TRBD1. The CDR3 protein is CASSLSDRNGYTF. CDR3 coding DNA: TGTGCCAGCAGCCTCTCGGACAGGAACGGCTACACCTTC.